Presented here are 6 T cell receptor beta chains from one specimen sequenced in a study of blood T cells in healthy people across ages. Through a sample-barcoded 5' primer and a J-beta primer mix, a second PCR was run for 7 to 11 cycles. Each CDR3 protein gets one entry after TCRdb re-called the 5' RACE reads with MiXCR. The sample has 2 million or so distinct CDR3 sequences; about 50% are singletons. Source material: blood. These receptors were collected from a woman in her 40s in good health.

The chain combines TRBV4-2 with TRBJ1-5, with 8 positions matching TRBD1. The V gene's germline CDR1 is LGHNA and CDR2 YNFKEQ. The CDR3 consists of 15 residues. V was pared by 2 bases and J by 4 bases, with 4 bases of the junction left unmatched. CDR3 nucleotides: TGTGCCAGCAGCCAACGGACAGGGCCTAATCAGCCCCAGCATTTT. This encodes CASSQRTGPNQPQHF.

This chain uses TRBV5-1 with TRBJ2-1; D is possibly TRBD2 (7 bases). This CDR3 contains 15 residues. Germline V CDR1 and CDR2: SGHRS, YFSETQ. V was trimmed by 6 bases and J by 2 bases, leaving 15 bases between them. This CDR3 is CASNPGEGAYNEQFF. CDR3 nucleotide sequence: TGCGCCAGCAATCCTGGGGAGGGGGCCTACAATGAGCAGTTCTTC.

This clonotype was counted a few times. The J gene is TRBJ2-7, the V gene TRBV27; 7 bases are a match to TRBD1. The CDR3 extends over 15 amino acids. Losses at the gene ends were 3 bases for V and 2 bases for J; bases not matched to a gene: 7. Germline assignment: CDR1 MNHEY and CDR2 SMNVEV (reference sequence). As DNA, the CDR3 is TGTGCCAGCAGTTTCTATGGGACAGCCGCCTACGAGCAGTACTTC. Residues: CASSFYGTAAYEQYF.

J is TRBJ1-2 and V is TRBV18, with TRBD1 as a possible D gene (6 bases). The CDR3 has 15 residues. The germline V gene has CDR1 KGHSH and CDR2 LQKENI. V lost 0 bases, J lost 0 bases, and 8 bases lay in between. CDR3: CASSPPQGTNYGYTF. In DNA form, the CDR3 reads TGTGCCAGCTCACCACCGCAGGGGACTAACTATGGCTACACCTTC.

The chain uses TRBV7-9 and TRBJ2-4; D ambiguous. The CDR3 is 16 amino acids. The V gene's germline CDR1 is SEHNR and CDR2 FQNEAQ (reference sequence). The germline V and J ends were trimmed by 2 bases and 3 bases, with 14 bases remaining between them. The chain's CDR3 is CASSLSRRTDKNIQYF. CDR3 nucleotide sequence: TGTGCCAGCAGCTTATCCCGGCGAACAGACAAAAACATTCAGTACTTC.

The genes are TRBV7-9 and TRBJ1-2; TRBD1 aligns across 8 bases. The CDR3 sequence is 15 residues long. Germline V gene lookup returns CDR1 SEHNR and CDR2 FQNEAQ (reference sequence). V trimming: 5 bases; J trimming: 2 bases; junction bases outside the gene matches: 7. CDR3: CASSLQGEGNYGYTF. CDR3 nucleotides: TGTGCCAGCAGCCTACAGGGGGAAGGAAACTATGGCTACACCTTC.